The 13 T cell receptor beta chains reported below all come from one sample, sequenced in a study of T-cell reconstitution after alpha-beta-depleted transplantation in children. Library preparation (for TCRbeta) was performed with unique molecular identifiers. MiXCR, applied by TCRdb to the PCR reads, yields one record per CDR3 protein. This sample yields around 600,000 distinct CDR3 sequences, of which 16% are seen a single time; approximately 1.1% belongs to the top ten. The sequencing here drew on PBMCs from the stem cell graft donor, taken from the stem cell graft. The receptors originated from a human donor who donated a stem cell graft to a child with acute myeloid leukemia.

The table lists this clonotype with a few counts. The genes are TRBV5-4 and TRBJ2-3; 7 bases are a match to TRBD2. The CDR3 has 15 amino acids. The J segment lost 2 bases and the V segment lost 4 bases, leaving 7 bases of the junction unmatched. The germline gives CDR1 SGHNT, CDR2 YYREEE (reference sequence). DNA of the CDR3: TGTGCCAGCAGCAAGGCTAGCGGCATCACAGATACGCAGTATTTT. Protein product: CASSKASGITDTQYF.

The chain couples TRBV30 to TRBJ1-2, with TRBD1 matching 11 bases. J was trimmed by 6 bases and V by 1 base; bases with no gene match: 1. This CDR3 has 13 amino acids. The germline CDR1 and CDR2 sequences are GTSNPN and SVGIG (reference sequence). The CDR3 nucleotides read TGTGCCTGGAGTGGGGGACAGGGGGATGGCTACACCTTC. The encoded protein is CAWSGGQGDGYTF.

The chain joins TRBV13 to TRBJ2-3, with 8 bases matching TRBD2. Germline V gives CDR1 PRHDT, CDR2 FYEKMQ (reference sequence). The CDR3 totals 19 residues. J gave up 2 bases and V 7 bases, and 20 bases lay outside the gene matches. The CDR3 nucleotides are TGTGCCAGCACCCGACCGGGACTAGGGGAGACTGAATACACAGATACGCAGTATTTT. This codes for CASTRPGLGETEYTDTQYF. The full variable domain, completed using reference TRBV13 and TRBJ2-3, is AAGVIQSPRHLIKEKRETATLKCYPIPRHDTVYWYQQGPGQDPQFLISFYEKMQSDKGSIPDRFSAQQFSDYHSELNMSSLELGDSALYFCASTRPGLGETEYTDTQYFGPGTRLTVL.

This clonotype was seen only a few times. The chain is built from TRBV5-1 and TRBJ1-1, with a possible D match to TRBD1 (5 bases). There are 14 residues in the CDR3. Germline CDR1 reads SGHRS; CDR2 reads YFSETQ. V was cut by 0 bases and J by 3 bases, with 9 bases left in between. CDR3 nucleotide sequence: TGCGCCAGCAGCTTGGAGTGGGGGGACACTGAAGCTTTCTTT. Translated: CASSLEWGDTEAFF.

This chain uses TRBV7-2 with TRBJ1-2; D call uncertain. Per germline, CDR1 SGHTA and CDR2 FQGNSA. The CDR3 length is 14 residues. V was trimmed by 7 bases and J by 6 bases, leaving 18 bases between them. Here the CDR3 reads CASTPGGALHGYTF. DNA for the CDR3: TGTGCCAGCACCCCCGGAGGTGCTCTCCATGGCTACACCTTC. The whole variable domain, filled in from reference TRBV7-2 and TRBJ1-2, reads GAGVSQSPSNKVTEKGKDVELRCDPISGHTALYWYRQSLGQGLEFLIYFQGNSAPDKSGLPSDRFSAERTGGSVSTLTIQRTQQEDSAVYLCASTPGGALHGYTFGSGTRLTVV.

The table lists this clonotype with many counts. The CDR3 nucleotides are TGCGCCAGTTCTTACGACGAGTCCAATGAGCAGTTCTTC. It encodes CASSYDESNEQFF. The chain employs TRBV5-1 and TRBJ2-1; D call uncertain. The CDR3 covers 13 residues. Per the germline V gene, CDR1 is SGHRS and CDR2 is YFSETQ. V dropped 8 bases and J dropped 6 bases, with 15 bases sitting between them. The variable domain in full, completed from reference TRBV5-1 and TRBJ2-1, reads KAGVTQTPRYLIKTRGQQVTLSCSPISGHRSVSWYQQTPGQGLQFLFEYFSETQRNKGNFPGRFSGRQFSNSRSEMNVSTLELGDSALYLCASSYDESNEQFFGPGTRLTVL.

Concerning this clonotype itself: Being one base from a much bigger clone, this may be a read error. The chain carries TRBV6-4 and TRBJ2-1; the D is unclear. Trimming shortened V by 0 bases and J by 5 bases, and 14 bases separated the two germline ends. Germline lookup yields CDR1 MRHNA and CDR2 SNTAGT. The CDR3 is 16 residues long. CDR3: CASSDSRAGIHNEQFF. The CDR3 bases are TGTGCCAGCAGTGACTCTCGTGCAGGTATCCACAATGAGCAGTTCTTC.

The chain uses TRBV5-1 and TRBJ2-5, with 8 nucleotides matching TRBD2. This CDR3 comprises 16 residues. Germline CDR1 is SGHRS and CDR2 is YFSETQ. J lost 4 bases, V lost 0 bases, and 8 bases had no gene match. CDR3 nucleotides: TGCGCCAGCAGCTTGGATTCCGGACTAGCCGGAGAGACCCAGTACTTC. It is translated as CASSLDSGLAGETQYF.

The V call is TRBV7-3, the J call TRBJ2-2, with 8 bases lining up with TRBD2. The V segment lost 3 bases and the J segment 3 bases; nucleotides outside the gene matches: 6. The germline CDR1 and CDR2 sequences are SGHTA and FQGTGA. This CDR3 contains 16 residues. The CDR3, as DNA: TGTGCCAGCAGCTTCGGCGGGGGGCGGGACACCGGGGAGCTGTTTTTT. Protein: CASSFGGGRDTGELFF.

This clonotype has ten or more counts. DNA of the CDR3: TGCAGTGTCAATAGGGGGGAGACCCAGTACTTC. Its translation: CSVNRGETQYF. This rearrangement joins TRBV20-1 to TRBJ2-5; possible D gene TRBD1, 6 bases. Germline loops: CDR1 DFQATT, CDR2 SNEGSKA (reference sequence). The CDR3 runs to 11 residues. V was pared by 7 bases and J by 5 bases, with 11 bases between.

This clonotype was recorded a few times. The rearrangement links TRBV7-2 to TRBJ2-2; 8 nucleotides agree with TRBD1. Per germline, CDR1 SGHTA and CDR2 FQGNSA. V was clipped by 5 bases and J by 4 bases; unmatched bases: 6. The CDR3 runs 15 residues. CDR3 in amino acids: CASSPRTGSTGELFF. CDR3 coding DNA: TGTGCCAGCAGCCCCCGGACAGGGAGCACCGGGGAGCTGTTTTTT.

This clonotype has a count of ten or more. The V gene is TRBV13, the J gene TRBJ1-2; no clear D. Germline CDR1 is PRHDT and CDR2 is FYEKMQ (reference sequence). The V and J ends lost 2 bases and 4 bases respectively, with 17 bases between them. This CDR3 spans 16 amino acids. CDR3 bases: TGTGCCAGCAGCTTAAGTGACCGGCGAGACCTCTATGGCTACACCTTC. Its translation: CASSLSDRRDLYGYTF.

This clonotype showed up many times. The chain couples TRBV29-1 to TRBJ2-5, with D perhaps matching TRBD2 (5 bases). This CDR3 has 13 residues. Per germline, CDR1 SQVTM and CDR2 ANQGSEA. V was pared by 2 bases and J by 7 bases, with 14 bases between. DNA of the CDR3: TGCAGCGTTGAACTTCCGGGGTTGGCGACCCAGTACTTC. Its protein product is CSVELPGLATQYF.